One TCR beta chain is described in this entry. Its antigen remains unknown. The data were taken from a study of cytomegalovirus exposure and HLA in healthy donors. Study-level results: Most likely, a cluster of highly shared sequence variants arose as a sequencing artifact. Later genetic work tied a missense DCLRE1C variant to beta-chain V and J trimming. At a 0.05 false discovery rate, a later analysis found approximately 15,000 TCR beta sequences to be associated with HLA alleles.

The primer mix had 60 Vbeta and 13 Jbeta primers. Sequenced by immunoSEQ multiplex PCR; TCRdb stores in-frame clones only, minus some. This sample has tens of thousands of clones; roughly 78% occur once, and the top ten carry 9.7%. Germline CDR1 reads SGHTA; CDR2 reads FQGNSA. The ends were cut back, 2 bases at V and 8 bases at J, with 7 bases in the middle. The CDR3 length is 13 residues. The sample comprised PBMCs. The TCR comes from a man aged 40-49 years in good health and CMV-seronegative. The rearrangement joins TRBV7-2 to TRBJ1-6; a weak D match, TRBD1 (6 bases). CDR3 sequence: CASSLNRDSPLHF. The CDR3 coding sequence is TGTGCCAGCAGCTTAAACAGGGATTCACCCCTCCACTTT. Using reference TRBV7-2 and TRBJ1-6 for the parts outside the CDR3, the full variable domain is GAGVSQSPSNKVTEKGKDVELRCDPISGHTALYWYRQSLGQGLEFLIYFQGNSAPDKSGLPSDRFSAERTGGSVSTLTIQRTQQEDSAVYLCASSLNRDSPLHFGNGTRLTVT.